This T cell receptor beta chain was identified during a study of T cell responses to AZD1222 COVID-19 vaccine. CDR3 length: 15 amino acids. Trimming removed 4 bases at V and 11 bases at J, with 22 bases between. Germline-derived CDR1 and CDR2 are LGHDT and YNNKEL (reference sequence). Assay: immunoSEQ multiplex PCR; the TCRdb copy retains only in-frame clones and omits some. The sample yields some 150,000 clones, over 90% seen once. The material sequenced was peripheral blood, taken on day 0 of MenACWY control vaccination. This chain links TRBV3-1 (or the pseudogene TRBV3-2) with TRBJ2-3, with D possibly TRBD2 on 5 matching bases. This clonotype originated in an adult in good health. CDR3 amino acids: CASSPSSHGLGEQYF. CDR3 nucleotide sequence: TGTGCCAGCAGCCCTTCCTCACACGGACTTGGGGAGCAGTATTTT.